One sample yielded the 21 T cell receptor beta chains listed below, sequenced in a study of molecular identifiers for immune sequencing clone quantification. From the PCR reads, TCRdb called clonotypes with MiXCR, one entry per CDR3 protein. This table has around 470,000 distinct CDR3 sequences, 20% to 25% appearing once. The sample was naive CD8+ T cells from blood, with Jurkat cell RNA spiked in. The subset here: FACS-sorted CD8+CD4-CCR7+CD45RA+ naive T cells. Every receptor here comes from a human donor in good health. Some libraries in this study had Jurkat cell RNA spiked in.

This clonotype was detected a few times. This chain links TRBV20-1 with TRBJ2-3, with D possibly being TRBD2 (6 bases). Germline assignment: CDR1 DFQATT and CDR2 SNEGSKA (reference sequence). V was clipped by 3 bases and J by 2 bases, with 9 bases between them. The CDR3 totals 13 residues. In DNA, the CDR3 is TGCAGTGCTAGTAGCGGCGACACAGATACGCAGTATTTT. Encoded protein: CSASSGDTDTQYF.

This clonotype was picked up many times. The rearrangement joins TRBV27 to TRBJ1-1; a weak D match, TRBD1 (6 bases). Germline V gene sequence: CDR1 MNHEY, CDR2 SMNVEV (reference sequence). The ends were cut back, 2 bases at V and 4 bases at J, with 17 bases in the middle. The CDR3 extends over 16 amino acids. The CDR3: CASSLRGAASSTEAFF. The CDR3 DNA reads TGTGCCAGCAGTTTAAGGGGGGCAGCGAGTTCCACTGAAGCTTTCTTT.

Ten or more counts support this clonotype. V is TRBV12-3 or TRBV12-4 and J is TRBJ1-5, with TRBD1 as a possible D gene (5 bases). This CDR3 is 13 amino acids long. Trimming shortened V by 7 bases and J by 4 bases, and 11 bases separated the two germline ends. CDR3 amino acids: CASNQDRNQPQHF. The CDR3 nucleotides read TGTGCCAGCAACCAAGACAGAAATCAGCCCCAGCATTTT.

This clonotype was recorded only once. V and J are TRBV4-3 and TRBJ2-3; 9 bases map to TRBD2. Unmatched junction bases numbered 8, after V lost 1 base and J lost 12 bases. Germline CDR1 and CDR2: LGHNA and YSLEER. This CDR3 has 14 amino acids. DNA for the CDR3: TGCGCCAGCAGCCAAGGTGATAGCGGGGGACCTCAGTATTTT. This sequence encodes CASSQGDSGGPQYF.

V and J are TRBV4-1 and TRBJ2-7; the match to TRBD1 covers 8 bases. With V trimmed by 0 bases and J by 2 bases, 6 bases remained unmatched. The CDR3 is 16 amino acids. The germline gives CDR1 MGHRA, CDR2 YSYEKL. DNA for the CDR3: TGCGCCAGCAGCCAAGATGGACAGGGCAGCCCCTACGAGCAGTACTTC. Protein sequence: CASSQDGQGSPYEQYF.

Points on this clonotype: This may be a read error, as it is one base from a much larger clone. The rearrangement links TRBV15 to TRBJ1-1; possible D gene TRBD1, 5 bases. The CDR3 spans 13 residues. Germline CDR1 reads LNHNV; CDR2 reads YYDKDF (reference sequence). CDR3 sequence (DNA): TGTGCCGCCAGCGCAGGGAAGTGGACTGAAGCTTTCTTT. Translation gives CAASAGKWTEAFF.

This clonotype was observed a few times. The V gene is TRBV27, the J gene TRBJ2-2; TRBD2 matches 7 bases. V was clipped by 7 bases and J by 4 bases; unmatched bases: 6. This CDR3 spans 14 amino acids. CDR1 is MNHEY and CDR2 is SMNVEV in the germline V gene (reference sequence). The CDR3 DNA follows: TGTGCCAGCATGGGCGGGAGTAGCACCGGGGAGCTGTTTTTT. Its translation is CASMGGSSTGELFF.

This clonotype was recorded many times. The chain combines TRBV6-2 or TRBV6-3 with TRBJ2-1; D is undetermined. The germline CDR1 and CDR2 sequences are MNHEY and SVGEGT. The V end lost 4 bases, the J end lost 4 bases, and 11 bases lay between the germline ends. The CDR3 is made up of 14 amino acids. CDR3 residues: CASSLSQVYNEQFF. CDR3 nucleotides: TGTGCCAGCAGTTTGAGTCAGGTATACAATGAGCAGTTCTTC.

This clonotype was detected many times. The chain recombines TRBV5-6 with TRBJ1-1; D is unresolved. V was pared by 1 base and J by 6 bases, with 7 bases between. The CDR3 totals 12 residues. Germline V gives CDR1 SGHDT, CDR2 YYEEEE. CDR3 in amino acids: CASSLLISEAFF. The DNA of the CDR3 is TGTGCCAGCAGCTTGCTTATCTCTGAAGCTTTCTTT.

This clonotype was observed a few times. The chain has TRBV27 and TRBJ2-7; TRBD2 is a possible D gene (6 bases). The V gene's germline CDR1 is MNHEY and CDR2 SMNVEV (reference sequence). With 5 bases removed from V and 7 bases from J, the gap between germline ends came to 18 bases. The CDR3 is 14 amino acids. The CDR3 spells CASSQVLGGSEQYF. The CDR3 DNA sequence: TGTGCCAGCAGTCAGGTCCTGGGGGGTTCAGAGCAGTACTTC.

This clonotype was recorded only once. This may stem from a read error, because a much larger clone lies one nucleotide away. V gene TRBV20-1 combines with J gene TRBJ2-7; maybe TRBD2 (7 bases). This CDR3 contains 14 residues. Germline CDR1 reads DFQATT; CDR2 reads SNEGSKA (reference sequence). CDR3 loop: CSTREAGALNEQYF. The CDR3, as DNA: TGCAGTACTAGAGAGGCGGGGGCCTTGAACGAGCAGTACTTC.

Turning to this clonotype: One end of the junction varies from germline; a read error may be responsible. The chain joins TRBV7-9 to TRBJ2-7; either TRBD1 or TRBD2 may fit D (5 bases each). Per the germline V gene, CDR1 is SEHNR and CDR2 is FQNEAQ (reference sequence). CDR3 size: 13 residues. The CDR3 protein is CASSSPGTYKQYF. The CDR3 nucleotides are TGTGCCAGCAGCTCGCCGGGGACCTACAAGCAGTACTTC.

The J gene is TRBJ1-3, the V gene TRBV9; D gene uncertain. The CDR3 is 15 amino acids. V shed 4 bases and J shed 1 base, with 12 bases lying between them. CDR1 is SGDLS and CDR2 is YYNGEE in the germline V gene. CDR3 in DNA: TGTGCCAGCAGCCCCCGGGGTGAATCTGGAAACACCATATATTTT. It is translated as CASSPRGESGNTIYF.

This clonotype was detected many times. V and J are TRBV11-1 and TRBJ2-3, with D perhaps matching TRBD2 (5 bases). Between the trimmed V and J ends, which lost 6 bases and 2 bases, there was a span of 9 bases. Germline lookup yields CDR1 SGHAT and CDR2 FQDESV (reference sequence). This CDR3 comprises 13 residues. CDR3 loop: CASSLLDTDTQYF. The CDR3 DNA follows: TGTGCCAGCAGTTTACTAGACACAGATACGCAGTATTTT.

This clonotype was observed a handful of times. The rearrangement joins TRBV6-5 to TRBJ2-2; D not resolved. CDR3 size: 14 residues. The germline CDR1 and CDR2 sequences are MNHEY and SVGAGI. Trimming took off 4 bases at V and 7 bases at J, with 13 bases between the two ends. CDR3 DNA: TGTGCCAGCAGTTCCCAGGACCACGTCGGGGAGCTGTTTTTT. Residues: CASSSQDHVGELFF.

V usage is TRBV24-1 and J usage is TRBJ2-1; TRBD2 matches at 13 bases. CDR3 length equals 17 residues. CDR1 is KGHDR and CDR2 is SFDVKD in the germline V gene. After removal of 3 bases from V and 7 bases from J, the junction contained 8 bases not matched to a gene. The CDR3 nucleotides read TGTGCCACCAGTGATCCCGTACTAGCGGGAGGGCGGAATGAGCAGTTCTTC. Protein sequence: CATSDPVLAGGRNEQFF.

This clonotype was found a few times. The rearrangement links TRBV7-9 to TRBJ1-3; D not certain. V lost 4 bases and J 4 bases, leaving 17 bases between the germline ends. Germline CDR1 reads SEHNR; CDR2 reads FQNEAQ (reference sequence). This CDR3 has 16 residues. CDR3 sequence (DNA): TGTGCCAGCAGCTCGACCGGAACCCAAGCAGGAAACACCATATATTTT. This sequence encodes CASSSTGTQAGNTIYF.

This clonotype turned up a few times. The chain recombines TRBV2 with TRBJ2-7; tentative D call: TRBD2 (6 bases). CDR3 length: 13 residues. Germline V gene sequence: CDR1 SNHLY, CDR2 FYNNEI. Trimming shortened V by 2 bases and J by 6 bases, and 11 bases separated the two germline ends. The CDR3 here is CASSETLSGEQYF. In DNA form, the CDR3 reads TGTGCCAGCAGTGAAACGCTTAGCGGCGAGCAGTACTTC.

This clonotype has more than one count but fewer than ten. The rearrangement uses TRBV13 and TRBJ2-5; no reliable D call. Germline lookup yields CDR1 PRHDT and CDR2 FYEKMQ (reference sequence). With 1 base removed from V and 2 bases from J, the gap between germline ends came to 11 bases. The CDR3 is made up of 15 amino acids. This CDR3 is CASSLVFSKQETQYF. As DNA, the CDR3 is TGTGCCAGCAGCTTAGTATTCAGCAAGCAAGAGACCCAGTACTTC.

This chain links TRBV7-6 with TRBJ2-2, with D uncertain. Germline CDR1 and CDR2: SGHVS and FNYEAQ. This CDR3 region has 14 residues. V lost 2 bases and J 7 bases, leaving 11 bases between the germline ends. CDR3 DNA sequence: TGTGCCAGCAGCTTAACTGAGTGGGGCGGGGAGCTGTTTTTT. This translates into CASSLTEWGGELFF.

This clonotype turned up a few times. The chain carries TRBV10-3 and TRBJ2-2; D may correspond to TRBD1 or TRBD2 (5 bases each). V gave up 3 bases and J gave up 4 bases, with 9 bases separating them. CDR3 size: 14 residues. The germline V gene has CDR1 ENHRY and CDR2 SYGVKD. The CDR3 bases are TGTGCCATCAGTGATCGGGACGGCACCGGGGAGCTGTTTTTT. Translating it yields CAISDRDGTGELFF.